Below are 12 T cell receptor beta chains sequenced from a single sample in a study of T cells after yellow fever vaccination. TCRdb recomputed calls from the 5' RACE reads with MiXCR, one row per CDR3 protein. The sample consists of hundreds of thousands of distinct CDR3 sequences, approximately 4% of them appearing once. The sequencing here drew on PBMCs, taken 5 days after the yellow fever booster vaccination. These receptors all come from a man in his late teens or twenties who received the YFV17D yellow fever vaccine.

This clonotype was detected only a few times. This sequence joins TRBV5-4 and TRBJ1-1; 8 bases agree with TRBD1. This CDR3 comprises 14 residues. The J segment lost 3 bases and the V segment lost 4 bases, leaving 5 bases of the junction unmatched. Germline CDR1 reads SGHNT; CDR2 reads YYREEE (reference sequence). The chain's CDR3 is CASSPIQGDTEAFF. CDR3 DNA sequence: TGTGCCAGCAGCCCAATACAGGGGGACACTGAAGCTTTCTTT. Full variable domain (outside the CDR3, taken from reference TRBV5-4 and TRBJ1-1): ETGVTQSPTHLIKTRGQQVTLRCSSQSGHNTVSWYQQALGQGPQFIFQYYREEENGRGNFPPRFSGLQFPNYSSELNVNALELDDSALYLCASSPIQGDTEAFFGQGTRLTVV.

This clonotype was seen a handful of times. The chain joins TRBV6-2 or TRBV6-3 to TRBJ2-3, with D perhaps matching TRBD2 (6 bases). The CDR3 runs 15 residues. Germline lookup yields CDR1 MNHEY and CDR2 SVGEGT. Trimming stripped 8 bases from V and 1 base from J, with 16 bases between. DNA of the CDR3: TGTGCCAGCTCGGGACTCCTAATTGGCACAGATACGCAGTATTTT. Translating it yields CASSGLLIGTDTQYF.

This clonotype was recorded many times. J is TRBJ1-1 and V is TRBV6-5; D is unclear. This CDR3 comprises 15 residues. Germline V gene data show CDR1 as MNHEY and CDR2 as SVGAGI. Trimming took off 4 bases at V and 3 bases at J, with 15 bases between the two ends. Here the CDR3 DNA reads TGTGCCAGCAGTTCCAGAGGGATTCGGGACACTGAAGCTTTCTTT. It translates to CASSSRGIRDTEAFF.

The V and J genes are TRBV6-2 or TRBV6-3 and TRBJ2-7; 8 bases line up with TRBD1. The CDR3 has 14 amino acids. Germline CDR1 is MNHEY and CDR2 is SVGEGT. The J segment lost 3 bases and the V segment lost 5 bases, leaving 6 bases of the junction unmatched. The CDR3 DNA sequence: TGTGCCAGCAGTGGACAGGGTCTGGGCTACGAGCAGTACTTC. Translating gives CASSGQGLGYEQYF.

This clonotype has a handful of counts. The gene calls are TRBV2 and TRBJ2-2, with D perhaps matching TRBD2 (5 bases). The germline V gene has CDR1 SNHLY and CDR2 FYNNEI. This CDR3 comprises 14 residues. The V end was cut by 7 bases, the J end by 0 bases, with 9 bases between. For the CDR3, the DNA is TGTGCCAGCATTGGGAGAACGAACACCGGGGAGCTGTTTTTT. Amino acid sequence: CASIGRTNTGELFF.

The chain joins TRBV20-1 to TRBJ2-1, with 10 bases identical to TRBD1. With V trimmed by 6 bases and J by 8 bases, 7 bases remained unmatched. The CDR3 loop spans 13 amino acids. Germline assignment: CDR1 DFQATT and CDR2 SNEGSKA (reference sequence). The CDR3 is CSARKTGGHEQFF. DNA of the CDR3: TGCAGTGCACGAAAGACAGGGGGCCATGAGCAGTTCTTC.

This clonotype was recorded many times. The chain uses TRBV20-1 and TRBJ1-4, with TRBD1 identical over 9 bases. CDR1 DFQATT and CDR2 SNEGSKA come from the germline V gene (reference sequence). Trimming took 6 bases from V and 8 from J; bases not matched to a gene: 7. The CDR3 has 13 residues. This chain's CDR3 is CSARDRVREKLFF. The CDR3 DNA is TGCAGTGCCAGGGACAGGGTCCGGGAAAAACTGTTTTTT.

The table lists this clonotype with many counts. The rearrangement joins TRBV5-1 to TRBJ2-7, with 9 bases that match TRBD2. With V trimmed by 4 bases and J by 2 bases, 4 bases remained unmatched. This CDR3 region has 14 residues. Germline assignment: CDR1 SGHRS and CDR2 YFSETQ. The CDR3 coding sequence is TGCGCCAGCAGCCCGACTAGCGGCCCCTACGAGCAGTACTTC. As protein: CASSPTSGPYEQYF.

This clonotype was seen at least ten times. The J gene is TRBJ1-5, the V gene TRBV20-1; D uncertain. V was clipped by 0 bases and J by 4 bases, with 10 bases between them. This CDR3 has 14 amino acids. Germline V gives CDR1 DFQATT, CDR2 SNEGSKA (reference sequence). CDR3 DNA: TGCAGTGCTAGAGATTTGCCGGGTAATCAGCCCCAGCATTTT. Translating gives CSARDLPGNQPQHF.

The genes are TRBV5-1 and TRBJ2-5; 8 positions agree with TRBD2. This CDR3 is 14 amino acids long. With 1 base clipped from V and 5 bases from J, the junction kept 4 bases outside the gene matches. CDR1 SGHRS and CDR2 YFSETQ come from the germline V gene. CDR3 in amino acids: CASSLSGGHETQYF. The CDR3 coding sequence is TGCGCCAGCAGCTTGTCGGGGGGGCATGAGACCCAGTACTTC.

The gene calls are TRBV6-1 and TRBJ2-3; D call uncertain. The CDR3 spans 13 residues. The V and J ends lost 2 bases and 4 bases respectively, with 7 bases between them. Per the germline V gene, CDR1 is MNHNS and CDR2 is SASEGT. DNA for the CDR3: TGTGCCAGCAGTGAACTCCCCCCAGATACGCAGTATTTT. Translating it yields CASSELPPDTQYF.

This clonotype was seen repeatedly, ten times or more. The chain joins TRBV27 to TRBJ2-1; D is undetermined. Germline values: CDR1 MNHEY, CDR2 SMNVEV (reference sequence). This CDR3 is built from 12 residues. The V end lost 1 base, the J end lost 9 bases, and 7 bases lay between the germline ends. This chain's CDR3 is CASSLWGSEQFF. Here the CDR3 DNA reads TGTGCCAGCAGTTTATGGGGTAGTGAGCAGTTCTTC.